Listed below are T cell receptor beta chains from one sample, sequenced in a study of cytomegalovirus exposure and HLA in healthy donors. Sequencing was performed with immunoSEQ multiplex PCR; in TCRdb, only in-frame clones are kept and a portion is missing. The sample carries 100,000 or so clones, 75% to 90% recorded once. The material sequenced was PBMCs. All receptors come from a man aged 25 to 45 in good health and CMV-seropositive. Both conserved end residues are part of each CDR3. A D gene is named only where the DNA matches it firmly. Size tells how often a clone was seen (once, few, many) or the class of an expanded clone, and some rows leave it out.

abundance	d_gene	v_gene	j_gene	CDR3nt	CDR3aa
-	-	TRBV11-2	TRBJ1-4	TGTGCCAGCAGCCCTAGGGGGAGCGATGAAAAACTGTTTTTT	CASSPRGSDEKLFF
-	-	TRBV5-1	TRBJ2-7	TGCACCAGCAGCTTGGCGACAGATACTGCCTACGAGCAGTACTTC	CTSSLATDTAYEQYF
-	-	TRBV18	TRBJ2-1	TGTGCCAGCTCACTAGCAGAATACAATGAGCAGTTCTTC	CASSLAEYNEQFF
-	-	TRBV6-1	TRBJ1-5	TGTGCCACGAACAGGGCGAACCTCAATCAGCCCCAGCATTTT	CATNRANLNQPQHF
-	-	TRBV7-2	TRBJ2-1	TGTGCCAGCAGCTTAGGTGGGGGCAGGGTGGATGAGCAGTTCTTC	CASSLGGGRVDEQFF
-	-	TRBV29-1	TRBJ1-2	TGCAGCGTTGTTACAGAAGGAGGCTACACCTTC	CSVVTEGGYTF
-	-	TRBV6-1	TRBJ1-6	TGTGCCAGCAGTGAAGCGGCAGGTAACAATTCACCCCTCCACTTT	CASSEAAGNNSPLHF
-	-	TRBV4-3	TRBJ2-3	TGCGCCAGCAGCCGCCCGATAGCCGGGTTTGGCACAGATACGCAGTATTTT	CASSRPIAGFGTDTQYF
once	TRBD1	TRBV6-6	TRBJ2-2	TGTGCCAGCAGTCGAGGGGGCCCCGGGGAGCTGTTTTTT	CASSRGGPGELFF
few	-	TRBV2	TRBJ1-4	TGTGCCAGCTTTGGGCGCCGGGGTGAAAAACTGTTTTTT	CASFGRRGEKLFF
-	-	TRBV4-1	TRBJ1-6	TGCGCCAGCAGCCAAGCAGGCTCCTATAATTCACCCCTCCACTTT	CASSQAGSYNSPLHF
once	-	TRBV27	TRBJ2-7	TGTGCCAGCAGTCGAGAGACAGGTGCCTACGAGCAGTACTTC	CASSRETGAYEQYF
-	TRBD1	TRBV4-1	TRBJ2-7	TGCGCCAGCAGCCTCTCCGGCAGGGGGCTTACCTACGAGCAGTACTTC	CASSLSGRGLTYEQYF
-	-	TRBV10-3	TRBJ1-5	TGTGCCATCCAGGGACAAGATCAGCCCCAGCATTTT	CAIQGQDQPQHF
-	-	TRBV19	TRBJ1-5	TGTGCCAGTACCCCCCACAGGGATAGCAATCAGCCCCAGCATTTT	CASTPHRDSNQPQHF
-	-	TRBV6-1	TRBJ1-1	TGTGCCAGCAGTACCACAGCAAACACTGAAGCTTTCTTT	CASSTTANTEAFF
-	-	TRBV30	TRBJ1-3	TGTGCCTGGGCCAAACCAGGCAGGGCGGGAGGAAACACCATATATTTT	CAWAKPGRAGGNTIYF
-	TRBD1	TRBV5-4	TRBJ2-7	TGTGCCAGCAGCGGCAGGACAGGGAGTACGTACGAGCAGTACTTC	CASSGRTGSTYEQYF
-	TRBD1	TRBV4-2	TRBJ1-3	TGTGCCAGCAGCCAAGGACAGGGAGGACAGTCGGGAAACACCATATATTTT	CASSQGQGGQSGNTIYF
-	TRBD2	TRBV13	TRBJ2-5	TGTGCCAGCAGCTTAGGAGGGCTTCTCCAGCGGGGGGCCGGTGAGACCCAGTACTTC	CASSLGGLLQRGAGETQYF
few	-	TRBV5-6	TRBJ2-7	TGTGCCAGCAGCGGAAATAGGGGGATAGCTTCCTACGAGCAGTACTTC	CASSGNRGIASYEQYF
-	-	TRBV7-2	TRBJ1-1	TGTGCCAGCAGCTTGGCTGGGGGCAACACTGAAGCTTTCTTT	CASSLAGGNTEAFF
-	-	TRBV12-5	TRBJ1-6	TGTGCTAGTGGTGCCGGGTCACCCCTCCACTTT	CASGAGSPLHF
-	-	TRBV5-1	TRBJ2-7	TGCGCCAGCAGCTTGGAGGCAGGGGGGATCTACGAGCAGTACTTC	CASSLEAGGIYEQYF
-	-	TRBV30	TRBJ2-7	TGTGCCTGGAATCAGGGTTACGAGCAGTACTTC	CAWNQGYEQYF
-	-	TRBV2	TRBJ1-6	TGTGCCAGCAGTGAGGACAAGAGCTCCTATAATTCACCCCTCCACTTT	CASSEDKSSYNSPLHF
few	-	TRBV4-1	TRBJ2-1	TGCGCCAGCAGCCGGACATCTAGCTCCTACAATGAGCAGTTCTTC	CASSRTSSSYNEQFF
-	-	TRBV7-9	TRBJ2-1	TGTGCCAGCAGCTCCTACCTCATCCACAATGAGCAGTTCTTC	CASSSYLIHNEQFF
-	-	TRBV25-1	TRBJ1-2	TGTGCCAGTAAGGGGATCTATGGCTACACCTTC	CASKGIYGYTF
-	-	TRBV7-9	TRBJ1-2	TGTGCCAGCAGCTTAGCGGGAGCGTTTGGCTACACCTTC	CASSLAGAFGYTF
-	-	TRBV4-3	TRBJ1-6	TGCGCCAGCAGGACAGGCCCGAGCTCCTATAATTCACCCCTCCACTTT	CASRTGPSSYNSPLHF
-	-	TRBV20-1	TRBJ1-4	TGCAGTGCTAGAGATGAACTACTGTTTTTT	CSARDELLFF
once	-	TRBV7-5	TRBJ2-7	TGTGCCAGAAGTCTGGACAGGGGGGATCCCTACGAGCAGTACTTC	CARSLDRGDPYEQYF
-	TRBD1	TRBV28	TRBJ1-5	TGTGCCAGCAGCCGACAGGGGTCCAATCAGCCCCAGCATTTT	CASSRQGSNQPQHF
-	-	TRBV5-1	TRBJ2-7	TGCGCCAGCAGCTTGTTAACAGCCTCCGGATACGAGCAGTACTTC	CASSLLTASGYEQYF
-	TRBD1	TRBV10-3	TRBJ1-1	TGTGCCATCAGGGGGGACAGGGTCACTGAAGCTTTCTTT	CAIRGDRVTEAFF
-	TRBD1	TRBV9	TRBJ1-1	TGTGCCAGCAGCGTAGAGGGACAGGGGTACACTGAAGCTTTCTTT	CASSVEGQGYTEAFF
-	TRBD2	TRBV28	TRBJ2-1	TGTGCCAGCAGTTTGACTAGCGGGTCCTACAATGAGCAGTTCTTC	CASSLTSGSYNEQFF
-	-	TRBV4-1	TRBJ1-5	TGCGCCAGCAGCCCTTGGACAGGCAATCAGCCCCAGCATTTT	CASSPWTGNQPQHF
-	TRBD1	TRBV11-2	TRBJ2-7	TGTGCCAGCAGACCCCGGACAGGGACCGAGCAGTACTTC	CASRPRTGTEQYF
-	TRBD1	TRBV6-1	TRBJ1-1	TGTGCCAGCACCCCGACAGGGATTTACACTGAAGCTTTCTTT	CASTPTGIYTEAFF
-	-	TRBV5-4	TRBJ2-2	TGTGCCAGCAGCTTTGGGGGGGGCCACACCGGGGAGCTGTTTTTT	CASSFGGGHTGELFF
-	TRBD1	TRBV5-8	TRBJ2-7	TGTGCCAGCAGCGTCCCGGGACAGGGGGCGCACGAGCAGTACTTC	CASSVPGQGAHEQYF
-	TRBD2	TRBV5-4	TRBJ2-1	TGTGCCAGCAGCTTGGACGGTGTGGCTAGCGGGAATGAGCAGTTCTTC	CASSLDGVASGNEQFF
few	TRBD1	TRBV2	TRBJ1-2	TGTGCCAGCAGTGGGGACAGGGGGAACGGCTACACCTTC	CASSGDRGNGYTF
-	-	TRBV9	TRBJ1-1	TGTGCCAGCAGCGTAGTGGTAGTAGGGACTGCTGAAGCTTTCTTT	CASSVVVVGTAEAFF
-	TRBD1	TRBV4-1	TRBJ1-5	TGCGCCAGCAGCCAACGGGACAGGGGAGGTGGCGATCAGCCCCAGCATTTT	CASSQRDRGGGDQPQHF
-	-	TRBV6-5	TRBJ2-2	TGTGCCAGCAAGGAGACCTGGAACACCGGGGAGCTGTTTTTT	CASKETWNTGELFF
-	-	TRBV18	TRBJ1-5	TGTGCCAGCTCATCGGACCGGACAGATTTATACAATCAGCCCCAGCATTTT	CASSSDRTDLYNQPQHF
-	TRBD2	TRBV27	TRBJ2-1	TGTGCCAGCAGTTCCGTCCCGGGACTAGCGGGGGGGGTGGACAATGAGCAGTTCTTC	CASSSVPGLAGGVDNEQFF
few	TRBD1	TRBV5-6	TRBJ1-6	TGTGCCAGCAGCGGTGGACAGGCCATATGGGGTTCACCCCTCCACTTT	CASSGGQAIWGSPLHF
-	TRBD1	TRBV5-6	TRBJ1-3	TGTGCCAGCAGCATAGGACAGGGGGCTGGAAACACCATATATTTT	CASSIGQGAGNTIYF
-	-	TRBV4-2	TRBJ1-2	TGTGCCAGCAGCCTGGCGGGTGATCACTATGGCTACACCTTC	CASSLAGDHYGYTF
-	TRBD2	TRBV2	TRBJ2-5	TGTGCCGGGCGGGGGTACCAAGAGACCCAGTACTTC	CAGRGYQETQYF
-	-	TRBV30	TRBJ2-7	TGTGCCTCCAATGTGGGGGGACCTGGGGAGCAGTACTTC	CASNVGGPGEQYF
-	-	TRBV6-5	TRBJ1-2	TGTGCCAGCAGTTCCGGCGGGGACTATGGCTACACCTTC	CASSSGGDYGYTF
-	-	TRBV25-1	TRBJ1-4	TGTGCCAGCAGTGCCTCGGGAACAACTAATGAAAAACTGTTTTTT	CASSASGTTNEKLFF
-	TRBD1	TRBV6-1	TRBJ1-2	TGTGCCAGCAGTGAACAGGGACAGGCTTATGGCTACACCTTC	CASSEQGQAYGYTF
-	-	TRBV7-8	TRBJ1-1	TGTGCCAGCAGCTTATATTCCCTGAACACTGAAGCTTTCTTT	CASSLYSLNTEAFF
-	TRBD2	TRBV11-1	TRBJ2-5	TGTGCCAGCAGCTTATACGGACTAGCGGGGAAGGAGACCCAGTACTTC	CASSLYGLAGKETQYF